This TCR beta chain was obtained from a study of T cells in Graves' hyperthyroidism and ophthalmopathy. Overall study findings and caveats: With a median lead of 6.5 months before onset, the model predicted ophthalmopathy.

Using RNA transcripts as the source, TCR beta CDR3 regions were amplified. HTBI primers drove first-round RT-PCR of the TCR CDR3. TCRdb recomputed calls from the multiplex PCR reads with MiXCR, one row per CDR3 protein. This sample has 750,000 to 950,000 distinct CDR3 sequences, with around 39% found just once. Recently diagnosed hyperthyroidism of less than 2 months' duration affected patients aged 18 to 65. This clonotype appeared a few times. The antigen remains undetermined. The germline V gene has CDR1 ENHRY and CDR2 SYGVKD. With 4 bases removed from V and 1 base from J, the gap between germline ends came to 10 bases. The CDR3 loop spans 15 amino acids.

Sequencing input: blood. This sequence was found in a young man with Graves' hyperthyroidism. The J gene is TRBJ2-2, the V gene TRBV10-3; a possible D gene is TRBD1 (5 bases). CDR3 DNA sequence: TGTGCCATCAGTGGACAGTCGGGGAACACCGGGGAGCTGTTTTTT. Its protein product is CAISGQSGNTGELFF.